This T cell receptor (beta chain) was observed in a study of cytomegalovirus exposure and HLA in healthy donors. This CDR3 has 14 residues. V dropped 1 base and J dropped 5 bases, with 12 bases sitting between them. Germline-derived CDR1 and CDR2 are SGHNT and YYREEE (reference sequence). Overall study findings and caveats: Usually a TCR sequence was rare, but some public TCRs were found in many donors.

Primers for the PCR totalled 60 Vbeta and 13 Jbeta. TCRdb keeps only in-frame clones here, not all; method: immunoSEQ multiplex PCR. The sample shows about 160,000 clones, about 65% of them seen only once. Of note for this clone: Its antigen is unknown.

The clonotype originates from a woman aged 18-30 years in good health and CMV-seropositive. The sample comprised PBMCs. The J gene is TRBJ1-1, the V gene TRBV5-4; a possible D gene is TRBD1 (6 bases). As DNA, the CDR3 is TGTGCCAGCAGCTTGTCGGGGGGGCGGACTGAAGCTTTCTTT. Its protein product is CASSLSGGRTEAFF.